This T cell receptor (beta chain) is from a study of T-cell memory formation after mild COVID-19 (dated by TCRdb to about 2021). Turning to the overall study: Most TCR sequence clusters were specific to one of the two donors. In two donors, T-cell clones that expanded and contracted after mild COVID-19 were tracked by sequencing TCRalpha and TCRbeta repertoires over time. The cohort was made up of two young adult volunteers, one female and one male, who were previously healthy. Results and caveats for the whole study, not just this receptor: Balanced CD4/CD8 phenotypes were observed for clones contracting from day 15 to 85, whereas a bias towards CD4+ was observed for a second wave of clones expanding from day 15 to 37. Some responding clones were detected in pre-infection memory, suggesting pre-existing cross-reactive memory T cells joined the SARS-CoV-2 response. Whether the second-wave clones peaking on day 37 were SARS-CoV-2 specific was not confirmed. Contracting CD4+ clones were located mainly in the CM and EM memory subsets, whereas CD8+ clones were found to be enriched in EMRA. The study covered only a couple of mild cases, and larger cohorts including severe cases with pre-infection samples were considered necessary.

PBMCs were isolated by Ficoll-Paque density gradient centrifugation. This clonotype was observed a few times. Its antigen is unknown. There are no base qualities to consult, and no much larger clone falls within one base. The run used an Illumina NovaSeq 6000. TCRalpha and TCRbeta cDNA libraries were constructed by 5'RACE with constant-segment primers, with sample barcodes and unique molecular identifiers being introduced. RNA was extracted from every sample with Trizol reagent. Library amplification was performed in two PCR steps, and a second sample barcode and Illumina TruSeq adapters were introduced in the second step. Libraries were sequenced on an Illumina NovaSeq with 2 x 150 bp paired-end reads. Under the source paper's analysis protocol: Reads were demultiplexed and collapsed into UMI-guided consensus sequences with migec v1.2.7. Using mixcr v2.1.11, the UMI consensuses were aligned to TRA and TRB V and J templates and assembled into clonotypes. A clonotype was counted as expanded or contracted only if both edgeR and NoisET called the change significant, with noise models trained on biological replicates. For edgeR calls, the thresholds were a false discovery rate-adjusted p below 0.01 and a log2 fold-change of 1. As an exploratory analysis of dynamics, PCA with hierarchical clustering was applied to max-normalized trajectories of the 1000 most abundant clonotypes. Separately sequenced CD4+ and CD8+ repertoires were used to assign the CD4 or CD8 phenotype of responding clones. TCRdb handled the public reads itself, with Q25 trimming in fastp and clone calling in MiXCR, and kept productive beta chains. Rows matching on CDR3 protein sequence are summarized as one entry with the most common DNA and genes. TCRdb, not the authors, supplied the V and J calls. This sample gives about 430,000 distinct CDR3 sequences in total; about 20% of them show up just once. The top ten hold 20% to 25% of the sample.

Taken from cysteine to phenylalanine, the CDR3 has 13 residues. CDR3 DNA is the only sequence kept; it has 39 bases, read in frame from the first base. Per the germline V gene (reference sequence), DFQATT is the CDR1 and SNEGSKA is the CDR2. V is cut back by 5 bases and J by 11 bases, with 11 bases in the junction unmatched. The sample taken for sequencing was PBMCs or a T cell subset sorted from them (not recorded which). The TCR sequence derives from a man younger than 35 who had mild COVID-19 (a few samples of this study predate the infection). The sample titles of this study are shuffled in the database, so cell type and time point are left out; the donor was told from shared clones. The chain links TRBV20-1 with TRBJ1-4; 7 bases in between match TRBD1. CDR3 region: CSAPDRKMRKLFF. Read as DNA, the sequence is TGCAGTGCTCCGGACAGGAAAATGAGGAAACTGTTTTTT.